The 5 T cell receptor beta chains reported below all come from one sample, sequenced in a study of blood T cell repertoires in COVID-19. Sequenced by immunoSEQ multiplex PCR; TCRdb stores in-frame clones only, minus some. The sample carries about 33,000 clones, 85% to 90% recorded once. The sequenced material came from peripheral blood. These receptors all come from a human donor in a cohort sampled during active COVID-19.

The CDR3 loop reads CASSALLAGGIYNEQFF. The CDR3 nucleotides are TGCGCCAGCAGCGCCTTACTAGCGGGGGGGATTTACAATGAGCAGTTCTTC. The chain is built from TRBV5-1 and TRBJ2-1, with TRBD2 matching 13 bases. J lost 4 bases, V lost 4 bases, and 8 bases had no gene match. The V gene's germline CDR1 is SGHRS and CDR2 YFSETQ. There are 17 residues in the CDR3.

V usage is TRBV27 and J usage is TRBJ2-7; TRBD1 agrees at 11 bases. The junction had 4 bases not matched to a gene; V was cut back by 4 bases and J by 2 bases. CDR3 size: 15 residues. The V gene's germline CDR1 is MNHEY and CDR2 SMNVEV (reference sequence). The DNA of the CDR3 is TGTGCCAGCAGTTCGCCGGGACAGGGGGCCTACGAGCAGTACTTC. Residues: CASSSPGQGAYEQYF.

The chain uses TRBV6-5 and TRBJ1-2; D remains unclear. This CDR3 is built from 13 residues. Trimming took 8 bases from V and 2 from J, leaving 12 bases between them. CDR1 and CDR2 from the germline V gene are MNHEY and SVGAGI. CDR3 protein: CASLEKGNYGYTF. In DNA form, the CDR3 reads TGTGCCAGCCTGGAGAAAGGAAACTATGGCTACACCTTC.

This rearrangement joins TRBV14 to TRBJ1-4; a possible D gene is TRBD1 (5 bases). CDR1 and CDR2 from the germline V gene are SGHDN and FVKESK. The CDR3 extends over 15 amino acids. With 2 bases removed from V and 7 bases from J, the gap between germline ends came to 14 bases. The CDR3 protein is CASSQKGRAVEKLFF. Here the CDR3 DNA reads TGTGCCAGCAGCCAAAAAGGCAGGGCTGTTGAAAAACTGTTTTTT.

The count of this clone is one. V gene TRBV19 combines with J gene TRBJ2-7; 8 bases match TRBD1. CDR3 length equals 13 residues. In germline, CDR1 is LNHDA, CDR2 SQIVND (reference sequence). V was clipped by 5 bases and J by 6 bases; unmatched bases: 6. The CDR3: CASSLQDRGEQYF. DNA of the CDR3: TGTGCCAGTAGTCTACAAGACAGGGGCGAGCAGTACTTC.